Listed below are T cell receptor beta chains from one sample, sequenced in a study of blood T cell repertoires in COVID-19. Libraries were prepared by immunoSEQ multiplex PCR; TCRdb keeps only in-frame clonotypes and omits some of them. There are 30,000 to 40,000 clones in the sample; around 87% occur only once, and 60% to 80% lies in the top ten. Sequenced input: peripheral blood. The receptor set was obtained from a man between 65 and 79 years old with acute or convalescent COVID-19. CDR3s include the opening cysteine and the closing phenylalanine or tryptophan. Fields, in order: clone size, D gene, V gene, J gene, CDR3 DNA, CDR3 protein. A D gene is named only where the DNA matches it firmly. Some rows have no size entry. The others give once, few or many, or a class for an expanded clone.

>.|.|TRBV19|TRBJ1-3
TGTGCCAGTACCCGCCGTTGGGGGGCTGGAAACACCATATATTTT
CASTRRWGAGNTIYF
>.|.|TRBV19|TRBJ1-5
TGTGCCAGTAGTATCGGGGGGGTTAGCCAGCCCCAGCATTTT
CASSIGGVSQPQHF
>.|.|TRBV4-2|TRBJ1-5
TGTGCCAGCAGCCAATCGGGGGATAATCAGCCCCAGCATTTT
CASSQSGDNQPQHF
>.|TRBD1|TRBV11-2|TRBJ2-5
TGTGCCAGCAGCCCACAGGGGAGTAACGTGGAGACCCAGTACTTC
CASSPQGSNVETQYF
>.|TRBD1|TRBV19|TRBJ1-5
TGTGCCAGTAGTGCCCCGGGACAGGGATATCAGCCCCAGCATTTT
CASSAPGQGYQPQHF
>.|.|TRBV18|TRBJ1-4
TGTGCCAGCTCACCGTCTGGGCAGGAAAAACTGTTTTTT
CASSPSGQEKLFF
>.|TRBD2|TRBV4-2|TRBJ2-1
TGTGCCAGCAGCCAAGACGGTGGGGCTAGCGGGAGAAATGAGCAGTTCTTC
CASSQDGGASGRNEQFF
>.|.|TRBV6-4|TRBJ2-3
TGTGCCAGCAGTGACTCGTCAGTTTATCAGGCGCAGTATTTT
CASSDSSVYQAQYF
>.|TRBD1|TRBV7-8|TRBJ1-2
TGTGCCAGCAGCTTAGTTTCGGGACAGCTTAACTATGGCTACACCTTC
CASSLVSGQLNYGYTF
>few|TRBD1|TRBV14|TRBJ2-2
TGTGCCAGCAGCCAGCGGGACAGGGGTTATACCGGGGAGCTGTTTTTT
CASSQRDRGYTGELFF
>.|TRBD1|TRBV18|TRBJ1-1
TGTGCCAGCTCACCACCCGGACAGGGGCGACCGAACACTGAAGCTTTCTTT
CASSPPGQGRPNTEAFF
>.|.|TRBV6-1|TRBJ2-3
TGTGCCAGCAGTGACCTGAGCACAGATACGCAGTATTTT
CASSDLSTDTQYF
>.|.|TRBV19|TRBJ2-7
TGTGCCAGTAGTATTGAACCGGTAGACTACGAGCAGTACTTC
CASSIEPVDYEQYF
>.|TRBD1|TRBV7-9|TRBJ2-7
TGTGCCAGCAGTAATTACCGTAGGGGACAGTACGAGCAGTACTTC
CASSNYRRGQYEQYF
>.|.|TRBV21-1|TRBJ2-3
TGTGCCAGCAGCAGAACTAGCGCCGATACGCAGTATTTT
CASSRTSADTQYF
>.|.|TRBV28|TRBJ2-7
TGTGCCAGCAGTCTTGCTGGGCGTTACGAGCAGTACTTC
CASSLAGRYEQYF
>.|.|TRBV7-2|TRBJ2-1
TGTGCCAGCAGCCACACCTCAAATGAGCAGTTCTTC
CASSHTSNEQFF
>.|.|TRBV5-6|TRBJ1-4
TGTGCCAGCAGTCGACGCGGGGATGAAAAACTGTTTTTT
CASSRRGDEKLFF
>few|TRBD2|TRBV7-3|TRBJ2-3
TGTGCCAGCTTGGGACTAGCGGGGCCAGATACGCAGTATTTT
CASLGLAGPDTQYF
>.|.|TRBV6-1|TRBJ1-1
TGTGCCAGCAGTTCACAGGGCCAGAACACTGAAGCTTTCTTT
CASSSQGQNTEAFF
>.|.|TRBV19|TRBJ1-1
TGTGCCAGTTCGACAGGCTCATTCACTGAAGCTTTCTTT
CASSTGSFTEAFF
>.|.|TRBV3-1/TRBV3-2|TRBJ1-1
TGTGCCAGCAGGGACATGGGCGAAGCTTTCTTT
CASRDMGEAFF
>.|TRBD1|TRBV28|TRBJ1-2
TGTGCCAGCAGTTTCGGACAGGTCCATGGCTACACCTTC
CASSFGQVHGYTF
>.|.|TRBV14|TRBJ1-1
TGTGCCAGCAGCGCCGGGGAAGAAGCTTTCTTT
CASSAGEEAFF
>.|TRBD1|TRBV7-2|TRBJ1-2
TGTGCCAGCAGCTTCAGACAGGGTCAGGACTATGGCTACACCTTC
CASSFRQGQDYGYTF
>.|TRBD1|TRBV19|TRBJ1-4
TGTGCCAGTAGTACGACAGGGAACGTGGGTGAAAAACTGTTTTTT
CASSTTGNVGEKLFF
>.|TRBD1|TRBV5-5|TRBJ2-7
TGTGCCAGCAGGTCAAGGGACAGCAGCTCCTACGAGCAGTACTTC
CASRSRDSSSYEQYF
>.|TRBD2|TRBV5-4|TRBJ2-1
TGTGCCAGCAGCTATAGCGGGCCTGCCTACAATGAGCAGTTCTTC
CASSYSGPAYNEQFF
>.|.|TRBV30|TRBJ1-1
TGTGCCTGGGGGGGGAGGCACACTGAAGCTTTCTTT
CAWGGRHTEAFF
>.|.|TRBV7-2|TRBJ1-1
TGTGCCAGCAGCGAATGGGAGGGCACTGAAGCTTTCTTT
CASSEWEGTEAFF